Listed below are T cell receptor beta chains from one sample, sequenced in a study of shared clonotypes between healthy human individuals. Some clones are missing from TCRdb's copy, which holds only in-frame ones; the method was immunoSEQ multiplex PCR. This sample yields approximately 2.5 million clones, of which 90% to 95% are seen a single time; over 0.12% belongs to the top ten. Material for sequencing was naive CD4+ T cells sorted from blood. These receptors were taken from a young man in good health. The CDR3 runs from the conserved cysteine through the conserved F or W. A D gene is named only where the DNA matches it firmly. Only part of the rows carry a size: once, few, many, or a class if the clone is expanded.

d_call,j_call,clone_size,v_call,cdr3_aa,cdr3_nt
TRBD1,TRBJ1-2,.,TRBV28,CASSSPEGQGASYGYTF,TGTGCCAGCAGTTCCCCGGAAGGGCAGGGGGCTTCCTATGGCTACACCTTC
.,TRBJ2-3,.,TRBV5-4,CASSLEVPTDTQYF,TGTGCCAGCAGCCTCGAGGTCCCCACAGATACGCAGTATTTT
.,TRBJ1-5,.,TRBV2,CASQLQGIKNQPQHF,TGTGCCAGCCAGCTGCAGGGAATAAAAAATCAGCCCCAGCATTTT
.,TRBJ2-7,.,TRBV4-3,CASSQAPGSSYEQYF,TGCGCCAGCAGCCAAGCCCCGGGGTCCTCCTACGAGCAGTACTTC
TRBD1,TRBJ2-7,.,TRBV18,CASSDGQAYEQYF,TGTGCCAGCTCAGATGGACAGGCCTACGAGCAGTACTTC
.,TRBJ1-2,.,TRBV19,CASSPGHLANYGYTF,TGTGCCAGTAGTCCGGGACACCTAGCTAACTATGGCTACACCTTC
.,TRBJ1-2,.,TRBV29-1,CSVADVQGALRGYTF,TGCAGCGTTGCCGACGTACAGGGAGCTTTGCGGGGCTACACCTTC
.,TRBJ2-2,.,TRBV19,CASSPNTGELFF,TGTGCCAGTAGCCCCAACACCGGGGAGCTGTTTTTT
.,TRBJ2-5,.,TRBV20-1,CSAKRAETQYF,TGCAGTGCTAAACGAGCGGAGACCCAGTACTTC
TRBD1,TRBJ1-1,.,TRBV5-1,CASSVTGASMNTEAFF,TGCGCCAGCAGCGTGACAGGGGCGAGCATGAACACTGAAGCTTTCTTT
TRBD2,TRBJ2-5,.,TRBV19,CASRRAGQGEETQYF,TGTGCCAGTCGACGAGCGGGGCAGGGTGAAGAGACCCAGTACTTC
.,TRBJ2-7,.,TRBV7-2,CASSLSRYEGYEQYF,TGTGCCAGCAGCTTATCCAGGTACGAGGGGTACGAGCAGTACTTC
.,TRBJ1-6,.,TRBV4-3,CASSQVSQNNSPLHF,TGCGCCAGCAGCCAAGTCTCGCAAAATAATTCACCCCTCCACTTT
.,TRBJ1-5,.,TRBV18,CASSPQGNQPQHF,TGTGCCAGCTCACCACAGGGAAATCAGCCCCAGCATTTT
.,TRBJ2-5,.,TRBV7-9,CASSPFTGKQETQYF,TGTGCCAGCAGCCCATTCACAGGGAAGCAAGAGACCCAGTACTTC
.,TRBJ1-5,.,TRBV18,CASSPPGSGLQPQHF,TGTGCCAGCTCACCACCGGGCAGCGGATTACAGCCCCAGCATTTT
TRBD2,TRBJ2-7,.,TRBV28,CAAGGGAYEQYF,TGTGCCGCCGGCGGGGGGGCCTACGAGCAGTACTTC
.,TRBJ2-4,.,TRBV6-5,CASSYSAGKGIQYF,TGTGCCAGCAGTTACTCGGCGGGAAAAGGCATTCAGTACTTC
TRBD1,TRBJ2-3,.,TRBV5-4,CASSVLTGASTDTQYF,TGTGCCAGCAGCGTGCTGACAGGGGCTAGCACAGATACGCAGTATTTT
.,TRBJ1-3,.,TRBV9,CALGGNTIYF,TGTGCCCTAGGGGGAAACACCATATATTTT
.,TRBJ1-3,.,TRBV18,CASSPEVSGNTIYF,TGTGCCAGCTCACCAGAAGTCTCTGGAAACACCATATATTTT
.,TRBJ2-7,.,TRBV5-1,CASSSTGLPVYEQYF,TGCGCCAGCAGCTCAACCGGGTTACCCGTCTACGAGCAGTACTTC
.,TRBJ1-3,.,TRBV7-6,CASAKGASSGNTIYF,TGTGCCAGCGCTAAAGGGGCCAGCTCTGGAAACACCATATATTTT
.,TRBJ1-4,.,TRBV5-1,CASSSDSTNEKLFF,TGCGCCAGCAGCTCCGACTCAACTAATGAAAAACTGTTTTTT
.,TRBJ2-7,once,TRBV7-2,CASRILWRYYEQYF,TGTGCCAGCAGAATACTCTGGCGGTACTACGAGCAGTACTTC
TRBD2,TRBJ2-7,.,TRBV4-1,CASSQQPPVAGSLLEQYF,TGCGCCAGCTCCCAACAACCCCCCGTAGCGGGATCCCTCCTCGAGCAGTACTTC
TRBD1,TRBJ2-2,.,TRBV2,CASRTGQTNTGELFF,TGTGCCAGCAGGACGGGACAGACGAACACCGGGGAGCTGTTTTTT
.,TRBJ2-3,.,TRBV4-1,CASSQDPRPESFHTQYF,TGCGCCAGCAGCCAAGATCCCCGGCCCGAATCTTTCCATACGCAGTATTTT
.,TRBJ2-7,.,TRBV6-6,CASLFSGVGEQYF,TGTGCCAGTCTGTTTTCGGGAGTAGGCGAGCAGTACTTC
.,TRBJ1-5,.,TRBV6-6,CASTLLRGQAQPQHF,TGTGCCAGCACCCTTTTGCGGGGTCAGGCGCAGCCCCAGCATTTT
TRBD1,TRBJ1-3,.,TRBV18,CASSPPWTGGSGNTIYF,TGTGCCAGCTCACCACCCTGGACAGGGGGTTCTGGAAACACCATATATTTT
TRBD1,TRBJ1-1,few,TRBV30,CAWDRTGRVTEAFF,TGTGCCTGGGACCGGACAGGGAGGGTCACTGAAGCTTTCTTT
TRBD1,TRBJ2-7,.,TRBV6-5,CASSRQGSSYEQYF,TGTGCCAGCAGCCGACAGGGGAGCTCCTACGAGCAGTACTTC
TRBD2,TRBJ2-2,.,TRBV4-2,CASSQEGLAGGVTGELFF,TGTGCCAGCAGCCAAGAAGGACTAGCGGGGGGAGTCACCGGGGAGCTGTTTTTT
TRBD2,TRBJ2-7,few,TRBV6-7,CASSYGTSGLYEQYF,TGTGCCAGCAGTTACGGCACTAGCGGTTTGTACGAGCAGTACTTC
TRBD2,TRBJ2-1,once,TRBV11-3,CASSLGLTSGSSQFF,TGTGCCAGCAGCTTGGGTTTAACTAGCGGGAGTTCGCAGTTCTTC
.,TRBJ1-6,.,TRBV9,CASSVAGETSPLHF,TGTGCCAGCAGCGTAGCAGGGGAGACATCACCCCTCCACTTT
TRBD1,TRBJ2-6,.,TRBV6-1,CASSAGTGGSGANVLTF,TGTGCCAGCAGTGCCGGGACAGGGGGGTCTGGGGCCAACGTCCTGACTTTC
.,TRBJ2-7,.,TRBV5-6,CASSLKPGRTPLYEQYF,TGTGCCAGCAGCTTGAAACCGGGTCGTACGCCGCTGTACGAGCAGTACTTC
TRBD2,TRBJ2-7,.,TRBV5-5,CASSWTSGRASSYEQYF,TGTGCCAGCAGCTGGACTAGCGGGAGGGCCAGTTCCTACGAGCAGTACTTC
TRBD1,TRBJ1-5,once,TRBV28,CASRGQGARSNQPQHF,TGTGCCAGCAGGGGACAGGGGGCTAGGAGCAATCAGCCCCAGCATTTT
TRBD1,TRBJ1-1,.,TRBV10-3,CAIHGTENTEAFF,TGTGCCATTCACGGGACAGAGAACACTGAAGCTTTCTTT
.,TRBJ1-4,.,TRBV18,CASSPQGNAEKLFF,TGTGCCAGCTCACCACAGGGAAATGCGGAAAAACTGTTTTTT
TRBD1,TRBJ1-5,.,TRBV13,CASSFGTGSNQPQHF,TGTGCCAGCAGTTTTGGGACAGGGTCGAATCAGCCCCAGCATTTT
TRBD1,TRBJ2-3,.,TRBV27,CASSSQGADTQYF,TGTGCCAGCAGTTCGCAGGGGGCCGATACGCAGTATTTT
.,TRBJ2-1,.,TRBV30,CAWSSPGSYNEQFF,TGTGCCTGGAGCTCTCCGGGATCCTACAATGAGCAGTTCTTC
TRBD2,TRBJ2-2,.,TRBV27,CASSAGGPWGELFF,TGTGCCAGCAGCGCGGGAGGCCCTTGGGGGGAGCTGTTTTTT
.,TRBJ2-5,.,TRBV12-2,CASRTRQETQYF,TGTGCAAGTCGCACCCGCCAAGAGACCCAGTACTTC
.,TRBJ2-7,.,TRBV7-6,CASSLDWGEQYF,TGTGCCAGCAGCTTAGATTGGGGCGAGCAGTACTTC
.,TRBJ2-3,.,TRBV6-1,CAGSERSTDTQYF,TGTGCCGGCTCTGAGAGGAGCACAGATACGCAGTATTTT
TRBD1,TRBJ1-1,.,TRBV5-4,CASSLDPGGVTEAFF,TGTGCCAGCAGCTTGGATCCAGGGGGCGTTACTGAAGCTTTCTTT
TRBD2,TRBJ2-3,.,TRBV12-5,CASGGGTAGALFTDTQYF,TGTGCTAGTGGGGGGGGAACAGCGGGAGCCCTTTTCACAGATACGCAGTATTTT
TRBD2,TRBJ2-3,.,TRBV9,CASSVATSGGALDTQYF,TGTGCCAGCAGCGTAGCTACTAGCGGGGGGGCTTTAGATACGCAGTATTTT
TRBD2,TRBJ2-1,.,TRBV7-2,CASSPKGYTSGRLNEQFF,TGTGCCAGCAGCCCCAAGGGGTATACTAGCGGGAGACTTAATGAGCAGTTCTTC